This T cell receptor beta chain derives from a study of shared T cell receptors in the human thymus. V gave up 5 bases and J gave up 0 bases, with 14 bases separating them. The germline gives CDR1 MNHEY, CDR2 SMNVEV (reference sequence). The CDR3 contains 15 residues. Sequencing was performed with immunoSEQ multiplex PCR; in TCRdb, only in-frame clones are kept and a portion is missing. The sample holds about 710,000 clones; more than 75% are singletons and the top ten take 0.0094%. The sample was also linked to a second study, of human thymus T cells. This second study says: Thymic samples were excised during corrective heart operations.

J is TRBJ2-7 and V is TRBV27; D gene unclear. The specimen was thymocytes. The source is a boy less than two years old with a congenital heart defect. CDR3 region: CASSMGNSSSYEQYF. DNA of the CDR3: TGTGCCAGCAGTATGGGCAATTCCTCCTCCTACGAGCAGTACTTC.